The 9 T cell receptor beta chains below come from one sample, sequenced in a study of early T cells in non-severe SARS-CoV-2 infection. TCRdb redid the calling of the 5' RACE reads with MiXCR, one entry per CDR3 protein. The data show fewer than 30,000 distinct CDR3 sequences, approximately 4.1% seen once. Sequencing was done on a sample of whole blood. The receptor source for this set is an adult who was a healthcare worker with PCR-confirmed SARS-CoV-2 infection or an uninfected control (not recorded which).

Many counts were recorded for this clonotype. This sequence joins TRBV18 and TRBJ2-5, with unresolved D. V lost 3 bases and J 3 bases, leaving 8 bases between the germline ends. CDR3 length: 13 residues. Germline V CDR1 and CDR2: KGHSH, LQKENI. In nucleotides, the CDR3 is TGTGCCAGCTCACCTGACACCAAAGAGACCCAGTACTTC. Its translation: CASSPDTKETQYF.

This clonotype appeared many times. The J gene is TRBJ2-3, the V gene TRBV5-1; TRBD1 aligns across 7 bases. Germline-derived CDR1 and CDR2 are SGHRS and YFSETQ. Germline trimming cut 4 bases from V and 0 bases from J; bases unmatched to any gene: 8. The CDR3 spans 16 residues. In nucleotides, the CDR3 is TGCGCCAGCAGCCCCGGGACAGACTTTAGCACAGATACGCAGTATTTT. It specifies CASSPGTDFSTDTQYF.

In this sample, this clonotype turned up many times. The chain joins TRBV7-3 to TRBJ2-7; 16 nucleotides align to TRBD2. Germline V gives CDR1 SGHTA, CDR2 FQGTGA. The V and J ends lost 5 bases and 6 bases, in that order; junction bases with no gene match: 7. The CDR3 has 16 residues. The CDR3 is CASSPGTSGRAGEQYF. CDR3 DNA: TGTGCCAGCAGCCCCGGGACTAGCGGGAGGGCCGGCGAGCAGTACTTC.

This clonotype came up a few times. V is TRBV14 and J is TRBJ2-3; 7 bases align to TRBD2. This CDR3 spans 15 amino acids. J lost 2 bases, V lost 1 base, and 3 bases had no gene match. Germline values: CDR1 SGHDN, CDR2 FVKESK. CDR3 DNA: TGTGCCAGCAGCCAAGGGGAGGGACCCACAGATACGCAGTATTTT. Protein product: CASSQGEGPTDTQYF.

This clonotype was observed a handful of times. J is TRBJ2-1 and V is TRBV10-3; the match to TRBD2 covers 7 bases. J lost 0 bases, V lost 3 bases, and 5 bases had no gene match. The CDR3 length is 16 residues. CDR1 is ENHRY, CDR2 SYGVKD, per germline. The CDR3 here is CAISEQRGSSYNEQFF. CDR3 nucleotide sequence: TGTGCCATCAGTGAACAGCGGGGAAGCTCCTACAATGAGCAGTTCTTC.

This clonotype came up many times. The chain has TRBV4-2 and TRBJ1-1, with 9 positions matching TRBD1. CDR1 LGHNA and CDR2 YNFKEQ come from the germline V gene. The CDR3 runs 15 residues. V lost 3 bases, J lost 3 bases, and 5 bases stayed unmatched. Here the CDR3 DNA reads TGTGCCAGCAGCCACCAGGGACAGGGAGACACTGAAGCTTTCTTT. This codes for CASSHQGQGDTEAFF.

This clonotype has ten or more counts. The CDR3 spells CASTPGLAGPRPSYNEQFF. CDR3 DNA: TGTGCCAGTACTCCGGGACTAGCGGGTCCCCGACCCTCTTACAATGAGCAGTTCTTC. The rearrangement joins TRBV19 to TRBJ2-1; 12 nucleotides agree with TRBD2. The CDR3 is 19 residues long. Trimming took 7 bases from V and 4 from J; bases not matched to a gene: 17. Germline V gene sequence: CDR1 LNHDA, CDR2 SQIVND (reference sequence).

In this sample, this clonotype turned up many times. J is TRBJ2-3 and V is TRBV6-6, with 10 nucleotides matching TRBD2. The CDR3 is made up of 16 amino acids. Germline trimming cut 2 bases from V and 5 bases from J; bases unmatched to any gene: 7. Germline CDR1 and CDR2: MNHNY and SVGAGI (reference sequence). Here the CDR3 reads CASSYEAGGPVDTQYF. The CDR3 nucleotides are TGTGCCAGCAGTTACGAAGCGGGAGGGCCGGTAGATACGCAGTATTTT.

The V call is TRBV5-1, the J call TRBJ2-7; D gene ambiguous. CDR3 length equals 13 residues. V shed 2 bases and J shed 3 bases, with 9 bases lying between them. The germline V gene has CDR1 SGHRS and CDR2 YFSETQ. The CDR3 DNA sequence: TGCGCCAGCAGCTTAGGCGGATTCTACGAGCAGTACTTC. Translation: CASSLGGFYEQYF.